This note documents a single TCR beta chain sequence. Its target is not known. Here the CDR3 omits its conserved ending phenylalanine or tryptophan, so a read error is the likely source. The DNA is left out, because the CDR3 cannot be placed on it with certainty; the CDR3 is given as TCRdb lists it. The CDR3 has 15 amino acids, counting both end residues. Germline CDR1 KGHSH, CDR2 LQKENI. 5'RACE primed from the constant segment yielded TCR alpha and TCR beta cDNA libraries bearing sample barcodes and UMIs. MiXCR was run by TCRdb on the 5' RACE reads, yielding one entry per CDR3 protein. The sample has around 450,000 distinct CDR3 sequences, 20% seen once. The sample belongs to a study of T-cell memory formation after mild COVID-19. About the study: Most TCR clusters belonged to a single donor. Study-wide results and caveats: The study found balanced CD4/CD8 in clones contracting day 15 to 85 and a CD4+ lean in later expanders. The main location of contracting CD4+ clones was CM and EM, and that of contracting CD8+ clones was EMRA.

The TCR originated in an adult woman who had mild COVID-19 (a few samples of this study predate the infection). Cell type and time point are not known. The chain combines TRBV18 with TRBJ1-2; the table assigns TRBD1, which was not confirmed against the DNA. Input material: PBMCs or a T cell subset sorted from them (not recorded which). The CDR3 spells CASSPPTVPMAPGVV.